The rows below give T cell receptor beta chains drawn from one sample of a study of OX40 agonist ivuxolimab in advanced cancers. This table comes from immunoSEQ multiplex PCR, and its TCRdb copy is limited to in-frame clones, with some not included. The sample carries fewer than 30,000 clones, 88% recorded once. The material sequenced was CD4+ or CD8+ T cells sorted from blood, taken in a trial of the OX40 agonist ivuxolimab. The receptor set was obtained from an adult with an advanced solid tumor such as melanoma, head and neck, liver or kidney cancer. The CDR3 runs from the conserved cysteine through the conserved F or W. Each record gives: clone size, J gene, D gene, V gene, CDR3 protein, CDR3 DNA. The D gene is left open where the match is weak. Size tells how often a clone was seen (once, few, many) or the class of an expanded clone, and some rows leave it out.

. | TRBJ1-6 | . | TRBV15 | CATSRGARENSPLHF | TGTGCCACCAGCAGAGGGGCCAGGGAGAATTCACCCCTCCACTTT
. | TRBJ2-1 | . | TRBV29-1 | CSVERWANEQFF | TGCAGCGTTGAAAGGTGGGCAAATGAGCAGTTCTTC
once | TRBJ2-7 | . | TRBV6-9 | CASSYSEGYEQYF | TGTGCCAGCAGTTATTCCGAAGGGTACGAGCAGTACTTC
. | TRBJ2-1 | . | TRBV11-1 | CASSLRQLSSYNEQFF | TGTGCCAGCAGCTTACGACAGCTTAGCTCCTACAATGAGCAGTTCTTC
. | TRBJ2-5 | . | TRBV5-1 | CASSANLERGTQYF | TGCGCCAGCAGCGCCAATCTCGAGAGAGGGACCCAGTACTTC
once | TRBJ1-2 | . | TRBV14 | CASSQVAGPNYGYTF | TGTGCCAGCAGCCAGGTCGCAGGGCCAAACTATGGCTACACCTTC
. | TRBJ2-4 | . | TRBV28 | CASSLYVSGLGKNIQYF | TGTGCCAGCAGTTTATACGTGAGCGGATTGGGGAAAAACATTCAGTACTTC
. | TRBJ2-5 | TRBD1 | TRBV28 | CASSQRQGAALETQYF | TGTGCCAGCAGTCAAAGACAGGGGGCGGCCCTGGAGACCCAGTACTTC
. | TRBJ1-5 | . | TRBV7-2 | CASSPDGLSNQPQHF | TGTGCCAGCAGCCCCGACGGACTTAGCAATCAGCCCCAGCATTTT
. | TRBJ2-3 | TRBD2 | TRBV7-9 | CASSFTSGRDTQYF | TGTGCCAGCAGCTTCACTAGCGGGAGAGATACGCAGTATTTT
. | TRBJ2-2 | . | TRBV19 | CASSRQTNTGELFF | TGTGCCAGTAGCCGACAGACGAACACCGGGGAGCTGTTTTTT
. | TRBJ1-1 | . | TRBV25-1 | CATSPGTEAFF | TGTGCCACCTCCCCGGGGACTGAAGCTTTCTTT
. | TRBJ2-7 | TRBD2 | TRBV6-6 | CATSPAGYEQYF | TGTGCCACCTCTCCAGCGGGATACGAGCAGTACTTC
. | TRBJ2-3 | . | TRBV10-2 | CASNARIRTDTQYF | TGCGCCAGCAACGCTAGGATTCGCACAGATACGCAGTATTTT
few | TRBJ2-3 | . | TRBV7-3 | CASSPTGRTDTQYF | TGTGCCAGCAGCCCCACAGGTCGCACAGATACGCAGTATTTT
. | TRBJ1-5 | . | TRBV9 | CASSEGINNQPQHF | TGTGCCAGCAGCGAGGGAATCAATAATCAGCCCCAGCATTTT
. | TRBJ1-2 | TRBD1 | TRBV2 | CASSLFLPGQGTNTF | TGTGCCAGCAGCCTTTTTCTACCGGGACAGGGGACTAACACCTTC
few | TRBJ2-1 | . | TRBV5-1 | CASSLDVFSSYNEQFF | TGCGCCAGCAGCTTGGACGTCTTCAGCTCCTACAATGAGCAGTTCTTC
. | TRBJ1-2 | . | TRBV11-2 | CASSYPSRIYSGGYTF | TGTGCCAGCAGTTATCCCTCTCGGATCTACTCAGGTGGCTACACCTTC
. | TRBJ2-6 | . | TRBV19 | CASRTISSGANVLTF | TGTGCCAGTAGGACGATTAGCTCTGGGGCCAACGTCCTGACTTTC
. | TRBJ2-5 | . | TRBV14 | CASNRDNQETQYF | TGTGCCAGCAACCGGGACAACCAAGAGACCCAGTACTTC
. | TRBJ1-5 | TRBD1 | TRBV27 | CASSRQGTPQHF | TGTGCCAGCAGTCGACAGGGGACACCCCAGCATTTT
. | TRBJ1-5 | TRBD1 | TRBV28 | CASSPTGEGNQPQHF | TGTGCCAGCAGTCCAACAGGGGAGGGCAATCAGCCCCAGCATTTT
. | TRBJ2-2 | TRBD1 | TRBV18 | CASSHRGLRTGELFF | TGTGCCAGCTCACACAGGGGGCTAAGGACCGGGGAGCTGTTTTTT
. | TRBJ1-3 | . | TRBV5-1 | CASSLAPGSSGNTIYF | TGCGCCAGCAGCTTGGCCCCAGGCAGCTCTGGAAACACCATATATTTT
. | TRBJ2-1 | . | TRBV4-1 | CASSQDRKLYNEQFF | TGCGCCAGCAGCCAAGATAGGAAGCTATACAATGAGCAGTTCTTC
few | TRBJ1-5 | . | TRBV27 | CASSEGGHFPQPQHF | TGTGCCAGCAGCGAAGGCGGACATTTCCCCCAGCCCCAGCATTTT